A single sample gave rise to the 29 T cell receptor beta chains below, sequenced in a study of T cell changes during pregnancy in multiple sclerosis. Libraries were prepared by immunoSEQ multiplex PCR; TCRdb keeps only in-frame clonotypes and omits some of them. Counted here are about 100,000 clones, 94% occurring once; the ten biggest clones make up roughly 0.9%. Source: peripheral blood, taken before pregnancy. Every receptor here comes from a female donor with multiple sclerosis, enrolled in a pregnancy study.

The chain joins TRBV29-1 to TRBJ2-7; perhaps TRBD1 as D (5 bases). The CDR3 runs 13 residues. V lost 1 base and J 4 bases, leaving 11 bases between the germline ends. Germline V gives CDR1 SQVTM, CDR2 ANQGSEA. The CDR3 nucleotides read TGCAGCGTTGAAGGGGGCGCCCTATACGAGCAGTACTTC. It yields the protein CSVEGGALYEQYF.

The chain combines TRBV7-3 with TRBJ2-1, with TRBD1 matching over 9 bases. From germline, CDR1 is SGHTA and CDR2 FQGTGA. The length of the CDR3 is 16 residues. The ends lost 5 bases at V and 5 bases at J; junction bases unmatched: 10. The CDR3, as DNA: TGTGCCAGCAGCCGCCCCACAGGGGGCCGGAACAATGAGCAGTTCTTC. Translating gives CASSRPTGGRNNEQFF. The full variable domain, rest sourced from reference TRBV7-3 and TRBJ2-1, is GAGVSQTPSNKVTEKGKYVELRCDPISGHTALYWYRQSLGQGPEFLIYFQGTGAADDSGLPNDRFFAVRPEGSVSTLKIQRTERGDSAVYLCASSRPTGGRNNEQFFGPGTRLTVL.

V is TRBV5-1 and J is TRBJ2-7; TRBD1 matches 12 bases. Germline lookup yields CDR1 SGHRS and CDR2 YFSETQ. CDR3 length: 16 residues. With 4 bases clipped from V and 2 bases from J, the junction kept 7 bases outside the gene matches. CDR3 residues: CASSAIGTGGPYEQYF. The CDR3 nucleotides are TGCGCCAGCAGCGCCATTGGGACAGGGGGCCCCTACGAGCAGTACTTC.

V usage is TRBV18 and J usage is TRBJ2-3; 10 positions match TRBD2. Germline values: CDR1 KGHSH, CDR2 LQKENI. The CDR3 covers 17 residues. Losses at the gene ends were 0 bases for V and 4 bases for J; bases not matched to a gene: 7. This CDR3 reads CASSPPNSAGGADTQYF. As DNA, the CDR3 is TGTGCCAGCTCACCACCGAATTCAGCGGGAGGGGCAGATACGCAGTATTTT.

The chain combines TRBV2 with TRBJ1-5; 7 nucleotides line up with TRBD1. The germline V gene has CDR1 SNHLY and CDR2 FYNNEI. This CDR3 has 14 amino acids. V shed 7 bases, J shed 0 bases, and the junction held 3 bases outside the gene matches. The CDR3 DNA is TGTGCCAGCAACGGACAGGTTAGCAATCAGCCCCAGCATTTT. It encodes CASNGQVSNQPQHF. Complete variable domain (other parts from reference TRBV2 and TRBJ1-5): EPEVTQTPSHQVTQMGQEVILRCVPISNHLYFYWYRQILGQKVEFLVSFYNNEISEKSEIFDDQFSVERPDGSNFTLKIRSTKLEDSAMYFCASNGQVSNQPQHFGDGTRLSIL.

The CDR3, as DNA: TGTGCCAGCAGCTGGGGACAGGGGTCCGGCGAGCAGTACTTC. Protein: CASSWGQGSGEQYF. The chain has TRBV5-4 and TRBJ2-7, with 10 bases matching TRBD1. This CDR3 is 14 amino acids long. After removal of 3 bases from V and 6 bases from J, the junction contained 6 bases not matched to a gene. Germline V lookup: CDR1 SGHNT, CDR2 YYREEE (reference sequence).

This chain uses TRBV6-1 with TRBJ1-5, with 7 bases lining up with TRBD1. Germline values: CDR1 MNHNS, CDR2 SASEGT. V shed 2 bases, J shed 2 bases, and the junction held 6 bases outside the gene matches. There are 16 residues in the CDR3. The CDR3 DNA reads TGTGCCAGCAGTGAACTGGTAGGGGGCGGCAATCAGCCCCAGCATTTT. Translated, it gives CASSELVGGGNQPQHF.

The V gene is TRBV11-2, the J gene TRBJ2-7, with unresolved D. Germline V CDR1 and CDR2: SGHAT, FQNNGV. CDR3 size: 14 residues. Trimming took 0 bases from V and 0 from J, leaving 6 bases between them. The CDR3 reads CASSLDLASYEQYF. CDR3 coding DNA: TGTGCCAGCAGCTTAGATCTGGCCTCCTACGAGCAGTACTTC.

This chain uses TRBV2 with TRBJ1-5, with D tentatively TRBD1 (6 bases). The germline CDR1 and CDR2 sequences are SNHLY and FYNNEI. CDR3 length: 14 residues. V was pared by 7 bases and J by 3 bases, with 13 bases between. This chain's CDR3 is CASTSAGVNQPQHF. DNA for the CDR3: TGTGCCAGCACATCGGCAGGGGTCAATCAGCCCCAGCATTTT.

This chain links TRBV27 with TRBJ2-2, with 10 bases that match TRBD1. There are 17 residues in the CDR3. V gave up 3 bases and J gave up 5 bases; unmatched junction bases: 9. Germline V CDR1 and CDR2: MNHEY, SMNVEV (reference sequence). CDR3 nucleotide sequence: TGTGCCAGCAGTTTGTTGACAGGGGGCGTTAGGACCGGGGAGCTGTTTTTT. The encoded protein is CASSLLTGGVRTGELFF.

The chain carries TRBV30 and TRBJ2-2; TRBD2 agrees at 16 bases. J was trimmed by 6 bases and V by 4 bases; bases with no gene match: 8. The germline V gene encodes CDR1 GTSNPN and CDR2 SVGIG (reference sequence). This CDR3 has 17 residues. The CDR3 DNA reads TGTGCCTGGAACACAGGGACTAGCGGGAGGGCCTCCGGGGAGCTGTTTTTT. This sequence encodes CAWNTGTSGRASGELFF.

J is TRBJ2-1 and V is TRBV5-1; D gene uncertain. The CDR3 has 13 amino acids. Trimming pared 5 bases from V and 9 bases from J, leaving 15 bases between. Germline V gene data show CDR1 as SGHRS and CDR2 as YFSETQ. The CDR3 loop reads CASSSALEGEQFF. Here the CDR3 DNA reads TGCGCCAGCAGTTCAGCCCTAGAAGGTGAGCAGTTCTTC.

Here the CDR3 reads CASSHLGREIAGELFF. CDR3 coding DNA: TGCGCCAGCAGCCATCTTGGGCGGGAGATCGCCGGGGAGCTGTTTTTT. The chain carries TRBV4-1 and TRBJ2-2; 7 nucleotides align to TRBD2. The CDR3 spans 16 residues. J gave up 6 bases and V 3 bases, and 10 bases lay outside the gene matches. Germline values: CDR1 MGHRA, CDR2 YSYEKL.

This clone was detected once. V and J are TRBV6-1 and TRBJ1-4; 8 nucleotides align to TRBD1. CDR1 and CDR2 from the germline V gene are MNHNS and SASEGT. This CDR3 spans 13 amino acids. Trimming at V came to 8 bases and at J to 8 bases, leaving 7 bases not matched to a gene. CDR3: CASGGQGGEKLFF. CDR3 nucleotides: TGTGCCAGCGGAGGACAGGGTGGAGAAAAACTGTTTTTT.

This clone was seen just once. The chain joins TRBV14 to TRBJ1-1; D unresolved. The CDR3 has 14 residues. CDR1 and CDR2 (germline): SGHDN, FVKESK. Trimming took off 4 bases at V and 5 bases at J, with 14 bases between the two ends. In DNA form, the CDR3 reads TGTGCCAGCAGCCGCCAGACTAGTAGGACTGAAGCTTTCTTT. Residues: CASSRQTSRTEAFF.

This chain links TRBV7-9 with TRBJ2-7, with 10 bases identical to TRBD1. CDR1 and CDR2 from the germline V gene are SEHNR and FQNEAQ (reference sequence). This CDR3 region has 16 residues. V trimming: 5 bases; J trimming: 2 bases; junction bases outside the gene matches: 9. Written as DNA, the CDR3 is TGTGCCAGCAGCCCGAGCTCCGGGACAGGGGCCTACGAGCAGTACTTC. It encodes CASSPSSGTGAYEQYF. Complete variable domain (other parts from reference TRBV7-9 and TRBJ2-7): DTGVSQNPRHKITKRGQNVTFRCDPISEHNRLYWYRQTLGQGPEFLTYFQNEAQLEKSRLLSDRFSAERPKGSFSTLEIQRTEQGDSAMYLCASSPSSGTGAYEQYFGPGTRLTVT.

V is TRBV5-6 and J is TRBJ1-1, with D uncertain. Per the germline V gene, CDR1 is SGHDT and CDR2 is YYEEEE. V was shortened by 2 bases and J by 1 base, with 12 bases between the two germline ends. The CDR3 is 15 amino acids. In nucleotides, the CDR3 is TGTGCCAGCAGCTTCTGGAGGCGGAGGAACACTGAAGCTTTCTTT. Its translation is CASSFWRRRNTEAFF.

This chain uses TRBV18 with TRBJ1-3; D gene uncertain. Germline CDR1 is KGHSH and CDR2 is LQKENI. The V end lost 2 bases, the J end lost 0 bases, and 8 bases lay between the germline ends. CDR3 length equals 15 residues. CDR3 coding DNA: TGTGCCAGCTCACCATCTCCGGGCTCTGGAAACACCATATATTTT. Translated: CASSPSPGSGNTIYF. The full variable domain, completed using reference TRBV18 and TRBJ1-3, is NAGVMQNPRHLVRRRGQEARLRCSPMKGHSHVYWYRQLPEEGLKFMVYLQKENIIDESGMPKERFSAEFPKEGPSILRIQQVVRGDSAAYFCASSPSPGSGNTIYFGEGSWLTVV.

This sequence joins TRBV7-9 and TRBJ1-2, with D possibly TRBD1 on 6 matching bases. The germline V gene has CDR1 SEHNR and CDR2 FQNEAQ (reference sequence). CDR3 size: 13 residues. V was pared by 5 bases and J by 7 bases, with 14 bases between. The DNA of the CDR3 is TGTGCCAGCAGCCATGGGGGCGTCCGTGGCTACACCTTC. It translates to CASSHGGVRGYTF.

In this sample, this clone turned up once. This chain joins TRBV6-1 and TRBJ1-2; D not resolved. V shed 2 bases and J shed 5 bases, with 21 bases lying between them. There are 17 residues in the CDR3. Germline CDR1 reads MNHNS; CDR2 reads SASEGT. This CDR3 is CASSETVGVRALYGYTF. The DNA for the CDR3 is TGTGCCAGCAGTGAAACTGTGGGAGTCCGAGCCCTTTATGGCTACACCTTC.

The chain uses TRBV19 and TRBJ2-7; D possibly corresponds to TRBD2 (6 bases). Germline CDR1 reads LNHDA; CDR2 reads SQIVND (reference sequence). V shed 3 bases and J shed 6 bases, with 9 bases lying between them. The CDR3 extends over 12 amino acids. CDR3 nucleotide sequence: TGTGCCAGTAGTATGGGAGGACTCGAGCAGTACTTC. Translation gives CASSMGGLEQYF.

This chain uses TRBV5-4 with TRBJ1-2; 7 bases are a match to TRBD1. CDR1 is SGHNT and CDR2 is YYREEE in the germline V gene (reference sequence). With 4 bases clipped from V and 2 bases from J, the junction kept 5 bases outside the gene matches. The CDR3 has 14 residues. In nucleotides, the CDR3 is TGTGCCAGCAGCCTCCTGACAGGGAACTATGGCTACACCTTC. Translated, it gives CASSLLTGNYGYTF.

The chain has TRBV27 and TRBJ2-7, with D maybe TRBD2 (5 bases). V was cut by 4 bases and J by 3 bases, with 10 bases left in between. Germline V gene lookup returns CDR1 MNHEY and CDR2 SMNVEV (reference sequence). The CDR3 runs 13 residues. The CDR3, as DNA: TGTGCCAGCAGTTCCTTACTAGGCTACGAGCAGTACTTC. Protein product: CASSSLLGYEQYF.

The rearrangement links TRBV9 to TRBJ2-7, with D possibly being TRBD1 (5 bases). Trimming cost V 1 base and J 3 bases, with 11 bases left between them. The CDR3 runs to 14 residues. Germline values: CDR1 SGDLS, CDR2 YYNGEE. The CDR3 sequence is CASSVQDTSYEQYF. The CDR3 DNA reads TGTGCCAGCAGCGTACAGGACACGAGCTACGAGCAGTACTTC.

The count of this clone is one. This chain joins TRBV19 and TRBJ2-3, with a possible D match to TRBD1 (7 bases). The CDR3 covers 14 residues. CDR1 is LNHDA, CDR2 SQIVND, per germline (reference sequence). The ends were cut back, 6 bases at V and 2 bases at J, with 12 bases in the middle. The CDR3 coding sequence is TGTGCCAGTAGGGCAGGGGGGACCACAGATACGCAGTATTTT. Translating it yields CASRAGGTTDTQYF.

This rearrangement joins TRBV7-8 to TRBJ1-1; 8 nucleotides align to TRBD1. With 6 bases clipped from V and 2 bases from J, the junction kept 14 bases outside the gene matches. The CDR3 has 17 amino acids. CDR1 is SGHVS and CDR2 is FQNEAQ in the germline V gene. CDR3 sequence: CASSTLTGGSPNTEAFF. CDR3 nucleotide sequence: TGTGCCAGCAGTACCCTAACAGGGGGTTCACCCAACACTGAAGCTTTCTTT.

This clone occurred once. Here the CDR3 DNA reads TGTGCCACCACGGAGTGGGGCACAGATACGCAGTATTTT. Its translation: CATTEWGTDTQYF. V and J are TRBV27 and TRBJ2-3; no reliable D call. Germline CDR1 MNHEY, CDR2 SMNVEV (reference sequence). The CDR3 totals 13 residues. The ends were cut back, 10 bases at V and 1 base at J, with 12 bases in the middle.

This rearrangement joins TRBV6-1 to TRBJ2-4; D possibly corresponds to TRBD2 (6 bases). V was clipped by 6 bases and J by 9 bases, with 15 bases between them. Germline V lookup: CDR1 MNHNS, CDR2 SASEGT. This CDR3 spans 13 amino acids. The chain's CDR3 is CASSREIKAIQYF. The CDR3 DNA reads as TGTGCCAGCAGCCGGGAGATTAAGGCCATTCAGTACTTC.

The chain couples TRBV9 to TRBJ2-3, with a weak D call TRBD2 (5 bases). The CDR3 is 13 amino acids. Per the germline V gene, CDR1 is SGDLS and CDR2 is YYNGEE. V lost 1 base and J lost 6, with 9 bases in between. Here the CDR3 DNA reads TGTGCCAGCAGCGTAATAGCGTCGGATACGCAGTATTTT. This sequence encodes CASSVIASDTQYF. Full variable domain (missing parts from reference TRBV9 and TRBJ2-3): DSGVTQTPKHLITATGQRVTLRCSPRSGDLSVYWYQQSLDQGLQFLIQYYNGEERAKGNILERFSAQQFPDLHSELNLSSLELGDSALYFCASSVIASDTQYFGPGTRLTVL.